This is a list of T cell receptor beta chains from one sample in a study of blood T cell repertoires in COVID-19. Assay used: immunoSEQ multiplex PCR; TCRdb lists only in-frame clones, some missing. The top ten clones hold around 1.3% of a sample with a few hundred thousand clones, 80% to 90% of them seen once. Sequencing was carried out using PBMCs or T cells enriched from blood (not recorded which). The receptors come from a man aged 25 to 40 who had recovered from COVID-19. Each CDR3 is given with its conserved first and last residue. Size tells how often a clone was seen (once, few, many) or the class of an expanded clone, and some rows leave it out.

clone size: once
J gene: TRBJ2-7
V gene: TRBV3-1/TRBV3-2
CDR3 protein: CASSQETTRKYF

clone size: -
J gene: TRBJ2-7
V gene: TRBV23-1
CDR3 protein: CASSIGYEQYF

clone size: -
J gene: TRBJ2-3
V gene: TRBV5-8
CDR3 protein: CASSSGVDTQYF

clone size: -
J gene: TRBJ1-3
V gene: TRBV5-5
CDR3 protein: CASTPREPGNTIYF

clone size: -
J gene: TRBJ2-5
V gene: TRBV11-2
CDR3 protein: CASSLNRVMETQYF

clone size: -
J gene: TRBJ2-1
V gene: TRBV27
CDR3 protein: CASSLPGLAGGSSYNEQFF

clone size: -
J gene: TRBJ1-2
V gene: TRBV18
CDR3 protein: CASSTDMNYGYTF

clone size: few
J gene: TRBJ1-5
V gene: TRBV5-5
CDR3 protein: CASSVSGSPQPQHF

clone size: -
J gene: TRBJ1-5
V gene: TRBV23-1
CDR3 protein: CASSQSPPSPEHQPQHF

clone size: -
J gene: TRBJ2-7
V gene: TRBV3-1/TRBV3-2
CDR3 protein: CASSQDQSSGQNQVTYEQYF

clone size: -
J gene: TRBJ1-2
V gene: TRBV5-6
CDR3 protein: CASSYVGVNDYGYTF

clone size: -
J gene: TRBJ1-1
V gene: TRBV7-3
CDR3 protein: CASSLGAAAEAFF

clone size: -
J gene: TRBJ1-2
V gene: TRBV7-9
CDR3 protein: CASSTGGGGYTF

clone size: -
J gene: TRBJ2-7
V gene: TRBV5-6
CDR3 protein: CASSSKDRENEQYF

clone size: once
J gene: TRBJ1-4
V gene: TRBV7-9
CDR3 protein: CASSPPGQGLRKLFF

clone size: -
J gene: TRBJ2-3
V gene: TRBV7-3
CDR3 protein: CASSLASGASDTQYF

clone size: -
J gene: TRBJ2-5
V gene: TRBV23-1
CDR3 protein: CASTDRDRGETQYF

clone size: -
J gene: TRBJ1-1
V gene: TRBV12-2
CDR3 protein: CASRSRQGVAEAFF

clone size: -
J gene: TRBJ1-2
V gene: TRBV20-1
CDR3 protein: CSARGGNGYTF

clone size: -
J gene: TRBJ1-1
V gene: TRBV5-5
CDR3 protein: CASSRHRVQGSTEAFF

clone size: -
J gene: TRBJ2-3
V gene: TRBV18
CDR3 protein: CASSPGLEDTQYF

clone size: once
J gene: TRBJ2-7
V gene: TRBV5-1
CDR3 protein: CASSLAGSNEQYF

clone size: -
J gene: TRBJ2-7
V gene: TRBV10-3
CDR3 protein: CATRTGGQDEQYF

clone size: -
J gene: TRBJ1-5
V gene: TRBV15
CDR3 protein: CATSLQRSNQPQHF

clone size: -
J gene: TRBJ1-1
V gene: TRBV7-9
CDR3 protein: CASSLGEGTEAFF

clone size: -
J gene: TRBJ1-2
V gene: TRBV30
CDR3 protein: CAWSTGGGSYGYTF

clone size: -
J gene: TRBJ1-2
V gene: TRBV5-4
CDR3 protein: CASSLERDRGPGYTF

clone size: -
J gene: TRBJ1-5
V gene: TRBV7-2
CDR3 protein: CASSSAGTTNQPQHF

clone size: -
J gene: TRBJ1-2
V gene: TRBV15
CDR3 protein: CATSRGGQGAYGYTF

clone size: -
J gene: TRBJ2-3
V gene: TRBV6-4
CDR3 protein: CASSDSSSGGVDTQYF

clone size: -
J gene: TRBJ2-1
V gene: TRBV5-1
CDR3 protein: CASSLGGTGDYNEQFF

clone size: once
J gene: TRBJ2-7
V gene: TRBV5-1
CDR3 protein: CASSLGQGPGEQYF

clone size: once
J gene: TRBJ1-5
V gene: TRBV19
CDR3 protein: CASSIGRAPSNQPQHF

clone size: -
J gene: TRBJ2-7
V gene: TRBV27
CDR3 protein: CASSPLGGAPYEQYF

clone size: -
J gene: TRBJ1-2
V gene: TRBV27
CDR3 protein: CASSSGAGINYGYTF

clone size: -
J gene: TRBJ1-5
V gene: TRBV7-2
CDR3 protein: CASSPRAGGYSSNQPQHF

clone size: -
J gene: TRBJ1-1
V gene: TRBV4-3
CDR3 protein: CASSHNPRQGIAFF

clone size: -
J gene: TRBJ2-7
V gene: TRBV6-5
CDR3 protein: CASSQTVTYEQYF